The present T cell receptor beta chain was sequenced within a study of T cell responses to AZD1222 COVID-19 vaccine. Findings and caveats of the study: The donor group comprised mostly white British people and more females; the analysis possibly underestimated clonal diversity. The breadth and depth of Spike-specific TCRs increased once two AZD1222 doses had been given. Without day 14 samples, only post-peak T cell repertoires were studied. Regions left unmutated in variants are reportedly the target of nearly half of spike-specific TCRs.

Remarks on this clone: Its antigen is unidentified.

The CDR3 length is 14 residues. Trimming stripped 0 bases from V and 2 bases from J, with 8 bases between. CDR1 SGHRS and CDR2 YFSETQ come from the germline V gene. Produced via immunoSEQ multiplex PCR; TCRdb's table is partial and in-frame only. The table shows 95,000 to 150,000 clones, with around 90% occurring only once. The sequence was obtained from an adult in good health. The material was peripheral blood, obtained on day 0 of AZD1222 vaccination. This chain uses TRBV5-1 with TRBJ1-2, with D uncertain. The CDR3: CASSLGGGNYGYTF. CDR3 in DNA: TGCGCCAGCAGCTTGGGGGGAGGCAACTATGGCTACACCTTC.